This is a list of T cell receptor beta chains from one sample in a study of Ad26.COV2.S vaccination and SARS-CoV-2 variants. Clones were sequenced by immunoSEQ multiplex PCR, and TCRdb holds only the in-frame ones, with some missing. The table has about 500,000 clones, 89% seen once. Here the sequenced sample was peripheral blood, taken in a trial of Ad26.COV2.S vaccine versus placebo. These receptors were obtained from a person aged 18-60 years who received the Ad26.COV2.S COVID-19 vaccine or a placebo. Each CDR3 is given with its conserved first and last residue. Each record gives: V gene, D gene, J gene, clone size, CDR3 protein. A D gene is named only where the DNA matches it firmly. Rows give clone size only sometimes, using once, few, many, or a class for an expanded clone.

V gene: TRBV27
D gene: -
J gene: TRBJ1-6
clone size: -
CDR3 protein: CASSLGSSYNSPLHF

V gene: TRBV18
D gene: -
J gene: TRBJ2-2
clone size: -
CDR3 protein: CASSLYSGGPGELFF

V gene: TRBV24-1
D gene: -
J gene: TRBJ1-5
clone size: -
CDR3 protein: CATKSCREDQPQHF

V gene: TRBV18
D gene: TRBD1
J gene: TRBJ1-1
clone size: -
CDR3 protein: CASSPQGAWDTEAFF

V gene: TRBV27
D gene: -
J gene: TRBJ1-6
clone size: few
CDR3 protein: CASSSQQGPSPPLHF

V gene: TRBV10-3
D gene: TRBD1
J gene: TRBJ1-2
clone size: -
CDR3 protein: CAISEYAGTGFKNYGYTF

V gene: TRBV29-1
D gene: TRBD1
J gene: TRBJ1-4
clone size: -
CDR3 protein: CSVRTGEREKLFF

V gene: TRBV6-5
D gene: -
J gene: TRBJ2-7
clone size: -
CDR3 protein: CASSYLEGYEQYF

V gene: TRBV6-2/TRBV6-3
D gene: -
J gene: TRBJ1-1
clone size: -
CDR3 protein: CASSYGSMGSSGATEAFF

V gene: TRBV3-1/TRBV3-2
D gene: -
J gene: TRBJ1-1
clone size: -
CDR3 protein: CASRSNTEAFF

V gene: TRBV13
D gene: -
J gene: TRBJ2-1
clone size: once
CDR3 protein: CASRRAQGPTFGEQFF

V gene: TRBV7-6
D gene: -
J gene: TRBJ2-6
clone size: -
CDR3 protein: CASSLASHSGANVLTF

V gene: TRBV28
D gene: -
J gene: TRBJ1-1
clone size: -
CDR3 protein: CASSFRGEIPEAFF

V gene: TRBV28
D gene: -
J gene: TRBJ1-1
clone size: once
CDR3 protein: CASSWASNTEAFF

V gene: TRBV3-1/TRBV3-2
D gene: -
J gene: TRBJ1-1
clone size: -
CDR3 protein: CASSQGVSLNTEAFF

V gene: TRBV27
D gene: -
J gene: TRBJ2-7
clone size: -
CDR3 protein: CASRSGAGPAYEQYF

V gene: TRBV11-2
D gene: -
J gene: TRBJ2-1
clone size: -
CDR3 protein: CASSLSIGTEAFREQFF

V gene: TRBV24-1
D gene: -
J gene: TRBJ1-4
clone size: -
CDR3 protein: CATSDRGVREKLFF

V gene: TRBV7-6
D gene: TRBD1
J gene: TRBJ2-3
clone size: -
CDR3 protein: CASSLTTGGADTQYF

V gene: TRBV15
D gene: -
J gene: TRBJ2-6
clone size: few
CDR3 protein: CATSRGTSGANVLTF

V gene: TRBV2
D gene: -
J gene: TRBJ1-2
clone size: -
CDR3 protein: CASSFGPANYGYTF

V gene: TRBV25-1
D gene: -
J gene: TRBJ2-3
clone size: -
CDR3 protein: CASSFGVGTDTQYF

V gene: TRBV13
D gene: -
J gene: TRBJ1-3
clone size: -
CDR3 protein: CASSSRTVAGNTIYF

V gene: TRBV2
D gene: TRBD1
J gene: TRBJ2-7
clone size: -
CDR3 protein: CASSERQGAREQYF

V gene: TRBV3-1/TRBV3-2
D gene: -
J gene: TRBJ2-1
clone size: -
CDR3 protein: CASSQAGLTSYNEQFF

V gene: TRBV12-3/TRBV12-4
D gene: -
J gene: TRBJ1-2
clone size: once
CDR3 protein: CASSLLPDGYTF

V gene: TRBV5-1
D gene: -
J gene: TRBJ2-5
clone size: -
CDR3 protein: CASSLKAGTETQYF

V gene: TRBV9
D gene: -
J gene: TRBJ2-2
clone size: -
CDR3 protein: CASSAGPLDTGELFF

V gene: TRBV19
D gene: TRBD2
J gene: TRBJ2-1
clone size: -
CDR3 protein: CASSIWTSPYNEQFF

V gene: TRBV4-1
D gene: -
J gene: TRBJ1-1
clone size: -
CDR3 protein: CASSQDRANTEAFF

V gene: TRBV19
D gene: -
J gene: TRBJ2-1
clone size: -
CDR3 protein: CASSSNGRTGSSYNEQFF

V gene: TRBV4-3
D gene: -
J gene: TRBJ2-7
clone size: -
CDR3 protein: CASSQGARTGRYF

V gene: TRBV19
D gene: TRBD1
J gene: TRBJ1-2
clone size: -
CDR3 protein: CASTMTGEDGYTF

V gene: TRBV5-4
D gene: -
J gene: TRBJ2-4
clone size: -
CDR3 protein: CASSPPGAGENIQYF

V gene: TRBV5-5
D gene: -
J gene: TRBJ2-7
clone size: -
CDR3 protein: CASSLRDLYEQYF

V gene: TRBV7-8
D gene: -
J gene: TRBJ1-1
clone size: -
CDR3 protein: CASTPRRLRGATEAFF

V gene: TRBV3-1/TRBV3-2
D gene: TRBD1
J gene: TRBJ1-5
clone size: few
CDR3 protein: CARGSYRDSYNQPQHF

V gene: TRBV18
D gene: TRBD1
J gene: TRBJ2-7
clone size: -
CDR3 protein: CASSDGTGGPYEQYF

V gene: TRBV2
D gene: -
J gene: TRBJ1-2
clone size: -
CDR3 protein: CASSEPTANYGYTF

V gene: TRBV7-8
D gene: -
J gene: TRBJ1-5
clone size: -
CDR3 protein: CASSSRDTNQPQHF

V gene: TRBV5-1
D gene: -
J gene: TRBJ1-4
clone size: few
CDR3 protein: CASSLGDKNEKLFF

V gene: TRBV11-1
D gene: -
J gene: TRBJ1-1
clone size: -
CDR3 protein: CASSFRGVEAFF

V gene: TRBV7-8
D gene: -
J gene: TRBJ2-1
clone size: -
CDR3 protein: CASSPRAIISKNEQFF

V gene: TRBV6-2/TRBV6-3
D gene: TRBD2
J gene: TRBJ2-2
clone size: -
CDR3 protein: CASSRSGGGGELFF

V gene: TRBV3-1/TRBV3-2
D gene: TRBD2
J gene: TRBJ2-2
clone size: -
CDR3 protein: CASSHPGLAGYTGELFF

V gene: TRBV10-3
D gene: TRBD2
J gene: TRBJ2-2
clone size: -
CDR3 protein: CAITRDPSGGRSGELFF

V gene: TRBV30
D gene: -
J gene: TRBJ1-1
clone size: -
CDR3 protein: CAWAGKTAGDTEAFF

V gene: TRBV30
D gene: -
J gene: TRBJ2-3
clone size: -
CDR3 protein: CAWSDTDTQYF

V gene: TRBV10-3
D gene: -
J gene: TRBJ1-1
clone size: -
CDR3 protein: CAISDRDMMNTEAFF

V gene: TRBV25-1
D gene: TRBD1
J gene: TRBJ2-3
clone size: -
CDR3 protein: CASSEPGQGAGSDTQYF

V gene: TRBV7-8
D gene: -
J gene: TRBJ1-5
clone size: few
CDR3 protein: CASSTNTISNQPQHF